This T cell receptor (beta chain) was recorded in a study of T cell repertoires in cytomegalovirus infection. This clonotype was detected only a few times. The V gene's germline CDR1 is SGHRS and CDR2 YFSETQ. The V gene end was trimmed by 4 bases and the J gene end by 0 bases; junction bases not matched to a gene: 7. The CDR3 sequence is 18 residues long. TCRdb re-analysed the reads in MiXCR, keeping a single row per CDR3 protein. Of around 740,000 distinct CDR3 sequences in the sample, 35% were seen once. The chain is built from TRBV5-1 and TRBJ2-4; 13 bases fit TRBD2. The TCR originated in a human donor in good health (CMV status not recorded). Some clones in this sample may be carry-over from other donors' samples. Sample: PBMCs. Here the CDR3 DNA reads TGCGCCAGCAGCCCCGGACTAGCGGGGGCCCTAGCCAAAAACATTCAGTACTTC. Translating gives CASSPGLAGALAKNIQYF. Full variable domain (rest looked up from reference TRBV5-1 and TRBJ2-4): KAGVTQTPRYLIKTRGQQVTLSCSPISGHRSVSWYQQTPGQGLQFLFEYFSETQRNKGNFPGRFSGRQFSNSRSEMNVSTLELGDSALYLCASSPGLAGALAKNIQYFGAGTRLSVL.